Below are 23 T cell receptor beta chains sequenced from a single sample in a study of human T cells and chemical hapten exposure. TCRdb reanalysed the RACE reads using MiXCR and keeps one entry per CDR3 protein. The table has about 380,000 distinct CDR3 sequences, approximately 4.4% seen once; the top ten hold 2% to 2.5%. Time point defined: patch test 1, 2 weeks after DPC sensitization. The treatment here: therapeutic diphenylcyclopropenone sensitization with weekly scalp DPC. The source material was whole blood, sampled in connection with sensitization to the hapten diphenylcyclopropenone (DPC). The receptor source for this set is a woman aged 50 to 65 with alopecia areata. Some clones in this sample may be carry-over from other donors' samples.

A few counts support this clonotype. DNA of the CDR3: TGTGCCAGCAGTTACGCGGGCGGGATCTACAATGAGCAGTTCTTC. Protein: CASSYAGGIYNEQFF. The chain has TRBV6-2 or TRBV6-3 and TRBJ2-1; possible D gene TRBD2, 6 bases. The CDR3 covers 15 residues. The germline V and J ends were trimmed by 2 bases and 3 bases, with 11 bases remaining between them. CDR1 and CDR2 (germline): MNHEY, SVGEGT.

This chain uses TRBV6-5 with TRBJ1-5, with D perhaps matching TRBD1 (6 bases). Trimming took off 0 bases at V and 1 base at J, with 22 bases between the two ends. In germline, CDR1 is MNHEY, CDR2 SVGAGI. The CDR3 is made up of 20 amino acids. CDR3: CASSYSNREGGFRSNQPQHF. Written as DNA, the CDR3 is TGTGCCAGCAGTTACTCGAATAGGGAGGGGGGGTTCAGGAGCAATCAGCCCCAGCATTTT.

This clonotype was seen ten or more times. The chain couples TRBV10-2 to TRBJ1-6; tentative D call: TRBD1 (6 bases). The V end was cut by 8 bases, the J end by 9 bases, with 14 bases between. Germline lookup yields CDR1 WSHSY and CDR2 SAAADI. This CDR3 region has 13 residues. The CDR3 spells CASGTGLGSPLHF. CDR3 bases: TGCGCCAGCGGCACAGGGCTGGGTTCACCCCTCCACTTT.

This clonotype was seen a few times. The chain has TRBV7-3 and TRBJ2-6, with D uncertain. CDR1 is SGHTA and CDR2 is FQGTGA in the germline V gene. Deletions cut 5 bases from V and 2 bases from J, with 4 bases between. There are 13 residues in the CDR3. The CDR3 here is CASSIPGANVLTF. CDR3 sequence (DNA): TGTGCCAGCAGCATTCCTGGGGCCAACGTCCTGACTTTC.

This chain links TRBV6-2 or TRBV6-3 with TRBJ2-2, with 8 bases identical to TRBD1. The CDR3 loop spans 16 amino acids. Germline CDR1 and CDR2: MNHEY and SVGEGT. J was trimmed by 2 bases and V by 2 bases; bases with no gene match: 4. CDR3 residues: CASSYPQGGNTGELFF. CDR3 DNA: TGTGCCAGCAGTTACCCACAGGGGGGAAACACCGGGGAGCTGTTTTTT.

This clonotype has a handful of counts. The chain employs TRBV2 and TRBJ1-5; D gene unclear. The CDR3 covers 15 residues. V was pared by 6 bases and J by 5 bases, with 17 bases between. The germline V gene has CDR1 SNHLY and CDR2 FYNNEI. The CDR3 protein is CASSDGFLADQPQHF. As DNA, the CDR3 is TGTGCCAGCAGCGACGGATTTTTAGCCGATCAGCCCCAGCATTTT.

This clonotype was counted between two and nine times. The rearrangement joins TRBV7-6 to TRBJ2-7; unclear D gene. V gave up 5 bases and J gave up 1 base, with 12 bases separating them. CDR1 is SGHVS and CDR2 is FNYEAQ in the germline V gene. The CDR3 contains 14 residues. The CDR3 protein is CASSPPPRSYEQYF. The CDR3 bases are TGTGCCAGCAGCCCCCCTCCGAGGTCCTACGAGCAGTACTTC.

There are many counts of this clonotype. The rearrangement uses TRBV6-6 and TRBJ2-5, with D unclear. In germline, CDR1 is MNHNY, CDR2 SVGAGI (reference sequence). The CDR3 has 12 residues. Trimming removed 8 bases from V and 9 bases from J, with 16 bases in between. The CDR3 DNA is TGTGCCAGCGGGCACCACGCATCCTCCCAGTACTTC. Translation gives CASGHHASSQYF.

This clonotype was seen ten or more times. CDR3 in amino acids: CASSWTGASTDTQYF. Written as DNA, the CDR3 is TGTGCCAGCTCATGGACAGGGGCTAGCACAGATACGCAGTATTTT. The V gene is TRBV18, the J gene TRBJ2-3; TRBD1 matches at 9 bases. From germline, CDR1 is KGHSH and CDR2 LQKENI. The CDR3 consists of 15 residues. J gave up 0 bases and V 5 bases, and 3 bases lay outside the gene matches.

This clonotype was recorded many times. This CDR3 is CSVGESYGYTF. The CDR3 bases are TGCAGCGTGGGGGAAAGCTATGGCTACACCTTC. This chain joins TRBV29-1 and TRBJ1-2; D possibly corresponds to TRBD1 (5 bases). The CDR3 spans 11 residues. Looked up from germline, CDR1 is SQVTM and CDR2 is ANQGSEA. The ends were cut back, 6 bases at V and 4 bases at J, with 9 bases in the middle. The full variable domain, in which reference TRBV29-1 and TRBJ1-2 provide the parts outside the CDR3, is SAVISQKPSRDICQRGTSLTIQCQVDSQVTMMFWYRQQPGQSLTLIATANQGSEATYESGFVIDKFPISRPNLTFSTLTVSNMSPEDSSIYLCSVGESYGYTFGSGTRLTVV.

At least ten counts were recorded for this clonotype. This chain connects TRBV12-3 or TRBV12-4 to TRBJ2-3; 7 nucleotides agree with TRBD2. The V gene end was trimmed by 3 bases and the J gene end by 8 bases; junction bases not matched to a gene: 5. The CDR3 has 13 amino acids. DNA of the CDR3: TGTGCCAGCAGTTTCGACGGGGGGATTACGCAGTATTTT. This encodes CASSFDGGITQYF.

At least ten counts were recorded for this clonotype. J is TRBJ1-5 and V is TRBV4-3; TRBD1 aligns across 8 bases. The CDR3 extends over 17 amino acids. Germline lookup yields CDR1 LGHNA and CDR2 YSLEER. J gave up 4 bases and V 3 bases, and 11 bases lay outside the gene matches. This CDR3 is CASSQSFQGAFNQPQHF. The CDR3 nucleotides read TGCGCCAGCAGCCAGAGTTTCCAGGGGGCCTTTAATCAGCCCCAGCATTTT.

This sequence joins TRBV7-3 and TRBJ2-3; D remains ambiguous. Germline CDR1 reads SGHTA; CDR2 reads FQGTGA. V dropped 5 bases and J dropped 4 bases, with 7 bases sitting between them. The CDR3 runs 12 residues. Here the CDR3 DNA reads TGTGCCAGCAGCAACGGTGCAGATACGCAGTATTTT. Protein product: CASSNGADTQYF.

This clonotype was seen ten or more times. The V and J genes are TRBV7-2 and TRBJ2-6; 12 bases match TRBD2. Germline CDR1 is SGHTA and CDR2 is FQGNSA. This CDR3 has 16 amino acids. Trimming removed 5 bases from V and 4 bases from J; junction bases left unmatched: 3. CDR3 nucleotide sequence: TGTGCCAGCAGCCCTAGCGGGAGGGGCGGGGCCAACGTCCTGACTTTC. It encodes CASSPSGRGGANVLTF.

This clonotype was counted only a few times. The chain employs TRBV5-4 and TRBJ1-4; D possibly corresponds to TRBD1 (6 bases). This CDR3 spans 14 amino acids. With 4 bases removed from V and 6 bases from J, the gap between germline ends came to 13 bases. Germline CDR1 and CDR2: SGHNT and YYREEE (reference sequence). CDR3 DNA sequence: TGTGCCAGCAGCGTACAGGGTAGGGATGAAAAACTGTTTTTT. Translation: CASSVQGRDEKLFF.

There are many counts of this clonotype. This chain uses TRBV7-9 with TRBJ2-3; D possibly corresponds to TRBD2 (6 bases). V lost 2 bases to trimming and J lost 3 bases, with 9 bases between them. CDR3 length equals 14 residues. The V gene's germline CDR1 is SEHNR and CDR2 FQNEAQ (reference sequence). The CDR3 reads CASSLSGPTDTQYF. CDR3 coding DNA: TGTGCCAGCAGCTTAAGCGGGCCAACAGATACGCAGTATTTT.

The CDR3: CASSEGGQPYGYTF. CDR3 in DNA: TGTGCCAGCAGTGAAGGGGGACAGCCCTATGGCTACACCTTC. This chain connects TRBV25-1 to TRBJ1-2, with 7 positions matching TRBD1. This CDR3 is 14 amino acids long. Unmatched junction bases numbered 4, after V lost 2 bases and J lost 4 bases. CDR1 is MGHDK, CDR2 SYGVNS, per germline.

This clonotype was counted at least ten times. The V gene is TRBV12-3 or TRBV12-4, the J gene TRBJ1-2; 11 bases align to TRBD1. V gave up 5 bases and J gave up 4 bases; unmatched junction bases: 6. This CDR3 is 15 amino acids long. The CDR3 is CASSPGTGGSYGYTF. The CDR3 DNA sequence: TGTGCCAGCAGTCCCGGGACAGGGGGTAGCTATGGCTACACCTTC.

This clonotype was counted at least ten times. In DNA, the CDR3 is TGTGCCAGCAGTTTTCCGGGACAGGGCACCTACGAGCAGTACTTC. This gives the protein CASSFPGQGTYEQYF. The rearrangement links TRBV28 to TRBJ2-7; 9 bases are shared with TRBD1. Germline lookup yields CDR1 MDHEN and CDR2 SYDVKM. This CDR3 has 15 residues. V lost 3 bases, J lost 2 bases, and 5 bases stayed unmatched.

This clonotype showed up many times. The rearrangement uses TRBV7-2 and TRBJ2-3; D not certain. The germline CDR1 and CDR2 sequences are SGHTA and FQGNSA. Trimming left V 6 bases short and J 6 bases short, with 16 bases between. The CDR3 runs 14 residues. The CDR3 protein is CASSPTRAMDTQYF. CDR3 DNA: TGTGCCAGCAGTCCAACGAGAGCCATGGATACGCAGTATTTT.

This clonotype has at least ten counts. V gene TRBV28 combines with J gene TRBJ1-1; TRBD1 matches at 10 bases. The germline V gene encodes CDR1 MDHEN and CDR2 SYDVKM. The CDR3 runs to 14 residues. The trim removed 6 bases at V and 5 bases at J, leaving 6 bases unmatched. CDR3 in DNA: TGTGCCAGCAGCCCAGGGACAGGGGTAACTGAAGCTTTCTTT. It encodes CASSPGTGVTEAFF.

This clonotype was counted many times. The chain uses TRBV6-1 and TRBJ2-3; perhaps TRBD2 as D (6 bases). Germline-derived CDR1 and CDR2 are MNHNS and SASEGT. V dropped 5 bases and J dropped 4 bases, with 25 bases sitting between them. The CDR3 totals 18 residues. CDR3 amino acids: CASSPTPGGAKEADTQYF. CDR3 coding DNA: TGTGCCAGCAGTCCCACCCCTGGCGGGGCCAAGGAGGCAGATACGCAGTATTTT.

This clonotype was observed at least ten times. This chain links TRBV12-3 or TRBV12-4 with TRBJ1-6; TRBD1 might be the D (5 bases). This CDR3 has 14 amino acids. Trimming pared 7 bases from V and 8 bases from J, leaving 15 bases between. The CDR3 loop is CASTGGLGHSPLHF. CDR3 sequence (DNA): TGTGCCAGCACTGGGGGACTGGGCCATTCACCCCTCCACTTT.